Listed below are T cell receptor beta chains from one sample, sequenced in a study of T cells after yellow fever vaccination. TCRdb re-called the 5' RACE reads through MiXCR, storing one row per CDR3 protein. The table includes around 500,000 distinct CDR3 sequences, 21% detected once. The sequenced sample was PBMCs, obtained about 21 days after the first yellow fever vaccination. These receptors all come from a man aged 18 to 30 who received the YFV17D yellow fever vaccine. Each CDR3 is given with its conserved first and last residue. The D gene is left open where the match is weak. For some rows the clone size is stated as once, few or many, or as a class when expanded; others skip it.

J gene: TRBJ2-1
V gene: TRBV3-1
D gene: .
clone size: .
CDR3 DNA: TGTGCCAGCAGCCCCTCCCGGCAAGCGGGCAAGTTCTTC
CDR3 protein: CASSPSRQAGKFF

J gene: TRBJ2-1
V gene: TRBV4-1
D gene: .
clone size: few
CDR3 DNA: TGCGCCAGCAGCCAAGACAGACAGCACGGGAATGAGCAGTTCTTC
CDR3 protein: CASSQDRQHGNEQFF

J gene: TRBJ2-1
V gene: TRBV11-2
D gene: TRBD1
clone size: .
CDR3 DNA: TGTGCCAGCAGCTTAGATGGTGGGACAGGCCACAATGAGCAGTTCTTC
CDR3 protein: CASSLDGGTGHNEQFF

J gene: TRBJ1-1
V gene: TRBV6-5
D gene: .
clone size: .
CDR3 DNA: TGTGCCAGCAGTACTCCCCTCAACACTGAAGCTTTCTTT
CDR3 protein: CASSTPLNTEAFF

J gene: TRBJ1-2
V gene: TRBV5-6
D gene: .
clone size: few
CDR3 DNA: TGTGCCAGCAGCTTGGCGAGGACGGCGCCCTATGGCTACACCTTC
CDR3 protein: CASSLARTAPYGYTF

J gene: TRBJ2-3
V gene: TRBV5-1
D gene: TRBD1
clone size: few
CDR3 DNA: TGCGCCAGCAGCGGTGGACAGGGTATGGGAGATACGCAGTATTTT
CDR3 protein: CASSGGQGMGDTQYF

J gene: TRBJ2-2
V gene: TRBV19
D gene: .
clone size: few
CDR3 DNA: TGTGCCAGTAGTATAGTGGTACAGCCCGCCGGGGAGCTGTTTTTT
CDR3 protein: CASSIVVQPAGELFF

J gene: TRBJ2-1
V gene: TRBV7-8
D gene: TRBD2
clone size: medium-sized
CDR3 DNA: TGTGCCAGCAGCTTAGCGCTTATAGCGGGGTTCTCCTACAATGAGCAGTTCTTC
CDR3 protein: CASSLALIAGFSYNEQFF

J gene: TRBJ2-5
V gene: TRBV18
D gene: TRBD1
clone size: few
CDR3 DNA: TGTGCCAGCTCACCTATTCGGACAGGGACAGCCTTTGGGACCCAGTACTTC
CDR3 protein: CASSPIRTGTAFGTQYF

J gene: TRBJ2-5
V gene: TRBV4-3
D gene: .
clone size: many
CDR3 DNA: TGCGCCAGCAGCCAATCCCGGGTTTCAGAGACCCAGTACTTC
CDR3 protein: CASSQSRVSETQYF

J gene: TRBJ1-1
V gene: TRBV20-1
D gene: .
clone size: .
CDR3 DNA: TGCAGTGCTAGGCAGACAGCGAACACTGAAGCTTTCTTT
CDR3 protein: CSARQTANTEAFF

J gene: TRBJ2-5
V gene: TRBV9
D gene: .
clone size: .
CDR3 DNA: TGTGCCAGCAGCGTGAGAGGAGGGACCCAGTACTTC
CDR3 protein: CASSVRGGTQYF

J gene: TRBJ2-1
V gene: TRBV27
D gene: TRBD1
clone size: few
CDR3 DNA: TGTGCCAGCCTTGACCGGGACAGGGGTGACAATGAGCAGTTCTTC
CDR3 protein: CASLDRDRGDNEQFF

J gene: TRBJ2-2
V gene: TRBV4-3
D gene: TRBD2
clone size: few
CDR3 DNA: TGCGCCAGCAGCCATCTAGCGGGGGTCGGCACCGGGGAGCTGTTTTTT
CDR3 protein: CASSHLAGVGTGELFF

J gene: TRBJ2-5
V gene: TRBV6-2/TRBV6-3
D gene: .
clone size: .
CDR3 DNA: TGTGCCAGCAGACTCGATGGGGAGACCCAGTACTTC
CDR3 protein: CASRLDGETQYF

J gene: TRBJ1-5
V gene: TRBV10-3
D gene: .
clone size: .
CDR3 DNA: TGTGCCATCAGAGGACAGTTTAGCAATCAGCCCCAGCATTTT
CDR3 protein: CAIRGQFSNQPQHF

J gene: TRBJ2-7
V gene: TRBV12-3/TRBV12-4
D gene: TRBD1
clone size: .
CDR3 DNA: TGTGCCAGCACCTACCGGGCAGGGGGCCCCTACGAGCAGTACTTC
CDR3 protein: CASTYRAGGPYEQYF

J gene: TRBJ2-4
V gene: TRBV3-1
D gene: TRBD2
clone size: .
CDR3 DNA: TGTGCCAGCAGACAGAGCGGGGGGGCAGGAGGAATTCAGTACTTC
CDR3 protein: CASRQSGGAGGIQYF

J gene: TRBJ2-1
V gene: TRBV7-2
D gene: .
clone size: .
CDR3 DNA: TGTGCCAGCAGCTTAGCGCAGCCTCGGTCTTTCAATGAGCAGTTCTTC
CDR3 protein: CASSLAQPRSFNEQFF

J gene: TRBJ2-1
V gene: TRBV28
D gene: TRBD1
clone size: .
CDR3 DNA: TGTGCCAGCAGGCTTCTCGGGACAGGAGCATACAATGAGCAGTTCTTC
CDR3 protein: CASRLLGTGAYNEQFF

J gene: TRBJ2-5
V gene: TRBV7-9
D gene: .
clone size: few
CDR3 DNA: TGTGCCAGCAGCTTCTTAGGAACCCAAGAGACCCAGTACTTC
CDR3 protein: CASSFLGTQETQYF

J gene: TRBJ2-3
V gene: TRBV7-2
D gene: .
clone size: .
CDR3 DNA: TGTGCCAGCAGCCCCGGATCGGGTGGGATAGATACGCAGTATTTT
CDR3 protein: CASSPGSGGIDTQYF

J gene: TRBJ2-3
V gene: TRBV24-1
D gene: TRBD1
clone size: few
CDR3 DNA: TGTGCCACCGGAGGGACAGGGGAGGTGGATACGCAGTATTTT
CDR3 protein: CATGGTGEVDTQYF

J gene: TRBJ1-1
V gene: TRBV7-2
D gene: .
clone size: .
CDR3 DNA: TGTGCCAGCAGCCTCGGCACAGGGCGGGTGGAAGCTTTCTTT
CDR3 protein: CASSLGTGRVEAFF

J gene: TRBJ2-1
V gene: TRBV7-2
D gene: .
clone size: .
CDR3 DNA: TGTGCTAGCCGGGGGGCAATCCGCTACAATGAGCAGTTCTTC
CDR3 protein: CASRGAIRYNEQFF

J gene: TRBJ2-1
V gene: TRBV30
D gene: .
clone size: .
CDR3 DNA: TGTGCCTGGAGTGGCGAGGTCTACAATGAGCAGTTCTTC
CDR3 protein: CAWSGEVYNEQFF

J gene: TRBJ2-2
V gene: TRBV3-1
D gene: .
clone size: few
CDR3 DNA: TGTGCCAGCAGCCAAAGGCGGCAGGACAAGAACACCGGGGAGCTGTTTTTT
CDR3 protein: CASSQRRQDKNTGELFF

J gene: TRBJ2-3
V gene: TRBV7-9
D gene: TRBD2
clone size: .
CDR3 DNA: TGTGCCAGCCGGTGGGGATCGGGACTAGCGGGGACAGATACGCAGTATTTT
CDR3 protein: CASRWGSGLAGTDTQYF

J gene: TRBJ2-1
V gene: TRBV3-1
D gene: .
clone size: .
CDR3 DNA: TGTGCCAGCAGCCAAGGATGGTGGGGGGAAAATGAGCAGTTCTTC
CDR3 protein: CASSQGWWGENEQFF

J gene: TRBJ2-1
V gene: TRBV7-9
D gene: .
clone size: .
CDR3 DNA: TGTGCCAGCAGCTTAGTGGCGGGACTCGGGACCTACAATGAGCAGTTCTTC
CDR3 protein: CASSLVAGLGTYNEQFF

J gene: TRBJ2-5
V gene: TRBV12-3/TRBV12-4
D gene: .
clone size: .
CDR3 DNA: TGTGCCAGCAGTTTCAAGATGTACCAAGAGACCCAGTACTTC
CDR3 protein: CASSFKMYQETQYF

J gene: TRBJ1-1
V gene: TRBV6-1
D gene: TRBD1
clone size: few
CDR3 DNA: TGTGCCAGCAGATGGGACAGGGTCGTCACTGAAGCTTTCTTT
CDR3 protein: CASRWDRVVTEAFF

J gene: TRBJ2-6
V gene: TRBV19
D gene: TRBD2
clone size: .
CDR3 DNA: TGTGCCAGTAGTAGGGGGACTACTGGGGCCAACGTCCTGACTTTC
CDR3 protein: CASSRGTTGANVLTF

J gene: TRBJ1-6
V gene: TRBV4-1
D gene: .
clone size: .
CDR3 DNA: TGCGCCAGCAGCCAAGATGCAGGGAGAGGTTCACCCCTCCACTTT
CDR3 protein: CASSQDAGRGSPLHF

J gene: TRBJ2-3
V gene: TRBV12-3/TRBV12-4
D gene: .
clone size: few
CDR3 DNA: TGTGCCAGCAGGGACAACGTGGGTAAACTCACAGATACGCAGTATTTT
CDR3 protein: CASRDNVGKLTDTQYF

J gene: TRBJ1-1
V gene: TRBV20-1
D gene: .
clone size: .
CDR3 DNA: TGCAGTGCTAGACCCGCAAGCATGAACACTGAAGCTTTCTTT
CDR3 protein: CSARPASMNTEAFF

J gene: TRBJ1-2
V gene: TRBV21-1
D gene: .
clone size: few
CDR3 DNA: TGTGCCAGCAGCTCTCCGGGACAGGGGGCCGTGGGTGGCTACACCTTC
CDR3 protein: CASSSPGQGAVGGYTF

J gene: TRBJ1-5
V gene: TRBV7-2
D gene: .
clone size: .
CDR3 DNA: TGTGCCAGTGGTGAGAGGGTGCATCAGCCCCAGCATTTT
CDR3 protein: CASGERVHQPQHF

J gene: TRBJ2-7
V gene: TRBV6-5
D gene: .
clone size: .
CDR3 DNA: TGTGCCAGCAGTTACTCGGGCCCTCCCTACGAGCAGTACTTC
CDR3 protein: CASSYSGPPYEQYF

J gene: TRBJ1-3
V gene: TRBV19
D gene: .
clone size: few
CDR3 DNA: TGTGCCAGTACCACCTACTCCTCTGGAAACACCATATATTTT
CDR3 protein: CASTTYSSGNTIYF

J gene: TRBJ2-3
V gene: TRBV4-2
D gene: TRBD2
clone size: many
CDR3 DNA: TGTGCCAGCAGCCACCCCCTCGGGCGGGGGAACATAGATACGCAGTATTTT
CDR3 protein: CASSHPLGRGNIDTQYF

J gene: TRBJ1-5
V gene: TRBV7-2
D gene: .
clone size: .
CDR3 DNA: TGTGCCAGCAGCTTTCCGGGGGCAACCCAGCCCCAGCATTTT
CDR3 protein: CASSFPGATQPQHF

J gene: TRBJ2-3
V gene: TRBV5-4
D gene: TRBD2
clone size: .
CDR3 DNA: TGTGCCAGCAGCTCAACTAGCGGGGGGGCCTTGGATACGCAGTATTTT
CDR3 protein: CASSSTSGGALDTQYF

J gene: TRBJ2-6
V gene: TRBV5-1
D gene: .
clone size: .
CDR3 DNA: TGCGCCAGCAGCTGGGACATCCTCTACTCTGGGGCCAACGTCCTGACTTTC
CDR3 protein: CASSWDILYSGANVLTF

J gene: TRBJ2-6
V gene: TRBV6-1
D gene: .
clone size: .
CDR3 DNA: TGTGCCGAGGGGGGGGAAGGGGCCAACGTCCTGACTTTC
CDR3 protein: CAEGGEGANVLTF